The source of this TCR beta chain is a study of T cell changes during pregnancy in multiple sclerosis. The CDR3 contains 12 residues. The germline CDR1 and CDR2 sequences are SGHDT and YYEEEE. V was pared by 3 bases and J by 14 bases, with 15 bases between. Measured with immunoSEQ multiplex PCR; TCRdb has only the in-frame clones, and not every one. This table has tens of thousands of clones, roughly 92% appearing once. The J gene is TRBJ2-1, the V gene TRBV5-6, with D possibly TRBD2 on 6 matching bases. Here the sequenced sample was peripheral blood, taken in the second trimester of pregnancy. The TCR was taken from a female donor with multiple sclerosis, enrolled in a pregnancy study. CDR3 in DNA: TGTGCCAGCAGCTGGAGGGACGCGAAGGAGTTCTTC. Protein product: CASSWRDAKEFF. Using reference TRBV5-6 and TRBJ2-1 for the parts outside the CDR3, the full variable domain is DAGVTQSPTHLIKTRGQQVTLRCSPKSGHDTVSWYQQALGQGPQFIFQYYEEEERQRGNFPDRFSGHQFPNYSSELNVNALLLGDSALYLCASSWRDAKEFFGPGTRLTVL.